One T cell receptor beta chain is described in this entry. Profiling relied on immunoSEQ multiplex PCR, and the TCRdb table lists in-frame clones only, not all of them. The sample has roughly 17,000 clones; around 90% are singletons. This entry is derived from a study of T cell clonotyping in hematopoietic cell transplantation. The germline V gene encodes CDR1 SGHVS and CDR2 FQNEAQ. The CDR3 loop spans 14 amino acids. Trimming took 1 base from V and 10 from J; bases not matched to a gene: 6. The sample comprised peripheral blood mononuclear cells. This chain connects TRBV7-8 to TRBJ2-3; 9 bases are shared with TRBD2. The clonotype was recovered from a man aged 35 to 55 in good health. Some clones in this sample may be carry-over from other donors' samples. The CDR3 reads CASSLGGGAVSQYF. The CDR3 DNA is TGTGCCAGCAGCTTAGGCGGGGGGGCGGTCTCGCAGTATTTT.